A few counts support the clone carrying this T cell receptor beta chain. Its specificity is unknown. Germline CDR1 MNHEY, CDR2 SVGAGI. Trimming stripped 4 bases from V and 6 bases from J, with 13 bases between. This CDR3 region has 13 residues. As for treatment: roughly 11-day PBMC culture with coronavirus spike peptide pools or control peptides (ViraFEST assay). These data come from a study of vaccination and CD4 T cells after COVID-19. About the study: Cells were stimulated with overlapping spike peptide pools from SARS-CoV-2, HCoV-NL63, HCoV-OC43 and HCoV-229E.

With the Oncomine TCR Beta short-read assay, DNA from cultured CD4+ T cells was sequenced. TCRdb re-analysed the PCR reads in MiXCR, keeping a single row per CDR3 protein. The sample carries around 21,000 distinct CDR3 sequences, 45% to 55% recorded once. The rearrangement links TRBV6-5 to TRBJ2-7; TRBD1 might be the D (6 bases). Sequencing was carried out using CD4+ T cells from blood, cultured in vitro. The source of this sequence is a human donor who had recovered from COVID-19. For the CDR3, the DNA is TGTGCCAGCAGTTTAAGACAGGCTGGCGAGCAGTACTTC. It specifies CASSLRQAGEQYF.